The T cell receptor (beta chain) under discussion was sequenced for a study of early T cells in non-severe SARS-CoV-2 infection. Study-level findings and limits: VDJdb matching favored anti-spike CD8 responses, missing private and CD4 specificities.

The CDR3 contains 14 residues. The trim removed 6 bases at V and 4 bases at J, leaving 6 bases unmatched. Germline V gene lookup returns CDR1 MNHNS and CDR2 SASEGT. This clonotype was observed many times. What it recognizes is unknown. TCRdb fed the 5' RACE reads into MiXCR, producing one record per CDR3 protein. Of about 19,000 distinct CDR3 sequences in the sample, about 4.2% are singletons; the top ten hold approximately 6.6%. The TCR was taken from an adult who was a healthcare worker with PCR-confirmed SARS-CoV-2 infection or an uninfected control (not recorded which). The rearrangement links TRBV6-1 to TRBJ2-3; 8 bases align to TRBD1. Source material: whole blood. The CDR3 DNA sequence: TGTGCCAGCAGGGGGGACAGGCGGCCAGATACGCAGTATTTT. Protein sequence: CASRGDRRPDTQYF.